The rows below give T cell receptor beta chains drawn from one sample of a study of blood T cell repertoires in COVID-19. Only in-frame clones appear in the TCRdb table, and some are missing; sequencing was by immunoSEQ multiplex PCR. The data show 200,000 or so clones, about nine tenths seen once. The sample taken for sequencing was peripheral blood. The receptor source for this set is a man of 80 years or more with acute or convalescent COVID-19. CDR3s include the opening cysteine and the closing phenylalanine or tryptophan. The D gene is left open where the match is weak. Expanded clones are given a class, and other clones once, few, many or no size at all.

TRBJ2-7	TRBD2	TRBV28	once	TGTGCCAGCAGCCCTAGCGGGAGGGCGGACGAGCAGTACTTC	CASSPSGRADEQYF
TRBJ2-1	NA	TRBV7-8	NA	TGTGCCAGCAGCTACGCAGGGGGGAGAATTTATAATGAGCAGTTCTTC	CASSYAGGRIYNEQFF
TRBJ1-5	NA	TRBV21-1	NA	TGTGCCAGCAGCACCCACAGGGATAAGCCCCAGCATTTT	CASSTHRDKPQHF
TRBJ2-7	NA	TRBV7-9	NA	TGTGCCAGCAGCTTAGCATCGGTCATACGGAGCTCCTACGAGCAGTACTTC	CASSLASVIRSSYEQYF
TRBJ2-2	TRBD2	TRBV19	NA	TGTGCCAGTAGTATTTCCCGTTATAGCGGGGGCGCGAACACCGGGGAGCTGTTTTTT	CASSISRYSGGANTGELFF
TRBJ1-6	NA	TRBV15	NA	TGTGCCACCAGCAGAGAAAGAACATCAACCAATTCACCCCTCCACTTT	CATSRERTSTNSPLHF
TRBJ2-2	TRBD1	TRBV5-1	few	TGCGCCAGCAGCTTGGGCGGACAGGTCGGCACCGGGGAGCTGTTTTTT	CASSLGGQVGTGELFF
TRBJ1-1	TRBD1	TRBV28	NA	TGTGCCAGCAGTTTATCACAGGGGGGCACTGAAGCTTTCTTT	CASSLSQGGTEAFF
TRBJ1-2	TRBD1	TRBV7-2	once	TGTGCCAGCAGCTTAGGACAGGGTAGATATGGCTACACCTTC	CASSLGQGRYGYTF
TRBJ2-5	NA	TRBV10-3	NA	TGTGCCATCAGTGTGGCCCGTGAAGAGACCCAGTACTTC	CAISVAREETQYF
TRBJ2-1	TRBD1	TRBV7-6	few	TGTGCCAGCAGAGCCGGGACAGGGGGATATAATGAGCAGTTCTTC	CASRAGTGGYNEQFF
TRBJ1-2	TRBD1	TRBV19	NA	TGTGCCAGTACGGGACAGTCTAACTATGGCTACACCTTC	CASTGQSNYGYTF
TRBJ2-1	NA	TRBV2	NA	TGTGCCAGCGAACCCCGGTCCGAGGTTGAGCAGTTCTTC	CASEPRSEVEQFF
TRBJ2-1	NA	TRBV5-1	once	TGCGCCAGCAGCTTGGCCGGTTCCTACAATGAGCAGTTCTTC	CASSLAGSYNEQFF
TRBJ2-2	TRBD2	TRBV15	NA	TGTGCCACCAGCGCGGGACTAGGGAACACCGGGGAGCTGTTTTTT	CATSAGLGNTGELFF
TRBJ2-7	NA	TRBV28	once	TGTGCCAGCAACCGGCGGTCGGACTACGAGCAGTACTTC	CASNRRSDYEQYF
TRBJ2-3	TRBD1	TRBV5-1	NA	TGCGCCAGCTACAGGGGGTCTAGCACAGATACGCAGTATTTT	CASYRGSSTDTQYF
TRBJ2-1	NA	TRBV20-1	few	TGCAGTGCTAGTAAGGGGTATGAGCAGTTCTTC	CSASKGYEQFF
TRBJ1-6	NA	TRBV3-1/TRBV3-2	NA	TGTGCCAGCAGCCCACGTCGGGGGAATTCACCCCTCCACTTT	CASSPRRGNSPLHF
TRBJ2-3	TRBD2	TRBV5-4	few	TGTGCCAGCAGCTCTTTAGCGGGATTGACAGATACGCAGTATTTT	CASSSLAGLTDTQYF
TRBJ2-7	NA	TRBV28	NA	TGTGCCAGCAGTTTTTATAGCGGAAACTACGAGCAGTACTTC	CASSFYSGNYEQYF
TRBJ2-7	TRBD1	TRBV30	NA	TGTGCCTGGAGCCCTGGGACAGGGAGTTTGTACTTC	CAWSPGTGSLYF
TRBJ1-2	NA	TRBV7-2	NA	TGTGCCAGCAGCTTAAACCCCGTCTCCAGCTATGGCTACACCTTC	CASSLNPVSSYGYTF
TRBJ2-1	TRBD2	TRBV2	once	TGTGCCAGCAGTGTCCTGACTAGCTTGTTAAGGTTCTTC	CASSVLTSLLRFF
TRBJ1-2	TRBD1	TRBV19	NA	TGTGCCAGTACCTACAGGGGTAGGAACGGCTACACCTTC	CASTYRGRNGYTF
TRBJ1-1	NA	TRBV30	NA	TGTGCCTGGAGTCTAACCCTCGGACAGTATCAGCCTCGTCGGAAGCCATACACTGAAGCTTTCTTT	CAWSLTLGQYQPRRKPYTEAFF
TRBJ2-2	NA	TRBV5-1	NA	TGCGCCAGCAGCTTGAATTCCGAACAGTCCGGGGAGCTGTTTTTT	CASSLNSEQSGELFF
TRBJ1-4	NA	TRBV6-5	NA	TGTGCCAGCAGTTACTCCCGGTTGCAGGAATTAATTTTT	CASSYSRLQELIF